The 12 T cell receptor beta chains below were found in one sample sequenced in a study of blood T cell repertoires in COVID-19 (dated by TCRdb to 2018 to 2021). The library was generated by the immunoSEQ multiplex PCR assay. TCRdb provides this immuneACCESS table in a form limited to in-frame rearrangements. Some clones are lacking; in checked studies, under half of them reflect an unresolved V gene, and why the rest are absent is not known. The sample profile shows roughly 180,000 clones; roughly 84% of them were found once. Together, the top ten hold about 1.2% of the sample. The specimen sequenced was peripheral blood. The receptor source for this set is a man in his sixties who had recovered from COVID-19.

The table lists this clone with a count of one. The rearrangement joins TRBV9 to TRBJ1-2; 8 bases are a match to TRBD1. The CDR3 extends over 12 amino acids. J lost 6 bases, V lost 6 bases, and 4 bases had no gene match. Germline CDR1 reads SGDLS; CDR2 reads YYNGEE. The CDR3 DNA sequence: TGTGCCAGCACGGACAGGGTTAATGGCTACACCTTC. It encodes CASTDRVNGYTF.

The CDR3 loop reads CAIKDSGGADTQYF. In nucleotides, the CDR3 is TGTGCCATCAAGGATAGCGGGGGAGCAGATACGCAGTATTTT. The J gene is TRBJ2-3, the V gene TRBV10-3, with TRBD2 matching 9 bases. Losses at the gene ends were 7 bases for V and 4 bases for J; bases not matched to a gene: 6. Germline assignment: CDR1 ENHRY and CDR2 SYGVKD. The CDR3 sequence is 14 residues long.

The V and J genes are TRBV18 and TRBJ1-1; 12 nucleotides align to TRBD1. This CDR3 is built from 16 residues. The J segment lost 11 bases and the V segment lost 3 bases, leaving 13 bases of the junction unmatched. The germline gives CDR1 KGHSH, CDR2 LQKENI. CDR3 coding DNA: TGTGCCAGCTCACCCCTTTCCGGGACAGGGGGCGGAGAGGCTTTCTTT. Residues: CASSPLSGTGGGEAFF.

V gene TRBV7-6 combines with J gene TRBJ2-7, with D tentatively TRBD1 (6 bases). This CDR3 region has 16 residues. Germline V CDR1 and CDR2: SGHVS, FNYEAQ. Trimming cost V 5 bases and J 2 bases, with 19 bases left between them. The CDR3 loop reads CASSPLGQPLAYEQYF. In DNA, the CDR3 is TGTGCCAGCAGCCCGCTCGGACAGCCTTTAGCCTACGAGCAGTACTTC.

V gene TRBV9 combines with J gene TRBJ2-1; tentative D call: TRBD2 (5 bases). The V and J ends lost 0 bases and 2 bases respectively, with 12 bases between them. CDR1 is SGDLS, CDR2 YYNGEE, per germline. The CDR3 runs to 16 residues. For the CDR3, the DNA is TGTGCCAGCAGCGTAGACAGAGGGAGAGCCTACAATGAGCAGTTCTTC. Its protein is CASSVDRGRAYNEQFF.

The chain joins TRBV3-1 (or the pseudogene TRBV3-2) to TRBJ2-1; 10 bases align to TRBD2. V gave up 1 base and J gave up 13 bases; unmatched junction bases: 4. The CDR3 spans 13 residues. Per germline, CDR1 LGHDT and CDR2 YNNKEL (reference sequence). CDR3 sequence reads: CASSQGSGGGQFF. CDR3 nucleotides: TGTGCCAGCAGCCAAGGAAGCGGGGGGGGACAGTTCTTC.

This clone occurred once. J is TRBJ2-2 and V is TRBV30; tentative D call: TRBD1 (6 bases). CDR3 length: 13 residues. CDR1 and CDR2 from the germline V gene are GTSNPN and SVGIG (reference sequence). Trimming took 8 bases from V and 2 from J, leaving 12 bases between them. In DNA, the CDR3 is TGTGCCGGGGGCCGGGGAAACACCGGGGAGCTGTTTTTT. It encodes CAGGRGNTGELFF.

This chain links TRBV2 with TRBJ1-1, with D tentatively TRBD1 (5 bases). Germline V gene sequence: CDR1 SNHLY, CDR2 FYNNEI. The CDR3 contains 12 residues. V was pared by 7 bases and J by 8 bases, with 14 bases between. The CDR3 spells CASNLGRGEAFF. For the CDR3, the DNA is TGTGCCAGCAATCTGGGGCGAGGAGAAGCTTTCTTT.

The rearrangement uses TRBV19 and TRBJ2-3, with a possible D match to TRBD1 (6 bases). In germline, CDR1 is LNHDA, CDR2 SQIVND (reference sequence). CDR3 length: 15 residues. Trimming pared 4 bases from V and 6 bases from J, leaving 17 bases between. DNA for the CDR3: TGTGCCAGTAGTAACCAGGGGAGTCTGTGGGATACGCAGTATTTT. Translation: CASSNQGSLWDTQYF. The whole variable domain, filled in from reference TRBV19 and TRBJ2-3, reads DGGITQSPKYLFRKEGQNVTLSCEQNLNHDAMYWYRQDPGQGLRLIYYSQIVNDFQKGDIAEGYSVSREKKESFPLTVTSAQKNPTAFYLCASSNQGSLWDTQYFGPGTRLTVL.

The rearrangement links TRBV5-1 to TRBJ1-6, with TRBD1 matching over 8 bases. Germline values: CDR1 SGHRS, CDR2 YFSETQ. V shed 5 bases and J 10 bases; nucleotides not matched to a gene: 11. The CDR3 is 15 amino acids. The CDR3 region has the DNA TGCGCCAGCAGGCCCTCCGGGACAGGAATCTCACCCCTCCACTTT. It is translated as CASRPSGTGISPLHF.

The chain uses TRBV6-5 and TRBJ2-7; the match to TRBD1 covers 12 bases. From germline, CDR1 is MNHEY and CDR2 SVGAGI. The V segment lost 6 bases and the J segment 6 bases; nucleotides outside the gene matches: 3. The CDR3 is 13 residues long. CDR3 protein: CASRGTGGAEQYF. As DNA, the CDR3 is TGTGCCAGCAGGGGGACAGGGGGCGCCGAGCAGTACTTC.

This sequence joins TRBV11-2 and TRBJ2-2; D not certain. There are 13 residues in the CDR3. The V gene lost 10 bases and the J gene lost 6 bases, with 15 bases spanning the gap. Germline V lookup: CDR1 SGHAT, CDR2 FQNNGV. The CDR3 sequence: CATRLTLAGELFF. The CDR3 DNA is TGTGCCACCAGGCTTACCTTAGCCGGGGAGCTGTTTTTT. The complete variable domain, with remaining parts taken from reference TRBV11-2 and TRBJ2-2, reads EAGVAQSPRYKIIEKRQSVAFWCNPISGHATLYWYQQILGQGPKLLIQFQNNGVVDDSQLPKDRFSAERLKGVDSTLKIQPAKLEDSAVYLCATRLTLAGELFFGEGSRLTVL.